The present T cell receptor (beta chain) was sequenced within a study of shared T cell receptors in the human thymus. TCRdb's table, derived via immunoSEQ multiplex PCR, lists solely in-frame clones and lacks some. The profile shows roughly 710,000 clones, 75% to 90% of them singletons. The same specimen was also included in a second study, on human thymus T cells.

The source material was thymocytes. This receptor was obtained from a girl under three years old with a congenital heart defect.

CDR3 nucleotide sequence: TGTGCCAGCAGGGGTACGTCCCCCTGGAGGGATGGCTACACCTTC. It yields the protein CASRGTSPWRDGYTF. This chain uses TRBV28 with TRBJ1-2; no definite D call. The germline CDR1 and CDR2 sequences are MDHEN and SYDVKM. V dropped 6 bases and J dropped 6 bases, with 20 bases sitting between them. This CDR3 has 15 residues.